A single sample is the source of the 16 T cell receptor beta chains below, sequenced in a study of cytomegalovirus exposure and HLA in healthy donors. The PCR employed 60 Vbeta primers together with 13 Jbeta primers. The data were produced by immunoSEQ multiplex PCR, yet TCRdb's version contains in-frame clones alone and is incomplete. Of 230,000 or so clones listed, around nine tenths are singletons. Sequencing was done on a sample of PBMCs. Source of these receptors: a girl aged 2-9 years in good health and CMV-seronegative.

This chain links TRBV9 with TRBJ2-2; TRBD2 matches at 7 bases. V was pared by 6 bases and J by 1 base, with 3 bases of the junction left unmatched. The CDR3 is made up of 14 amino acids. CDR1 and CDR2 (germline): SGDLS, YYNGEE. The CDR3, as DNA: TGTGCCAGCAAGGCGGGGGAGAACACCGGGGAGCTGTTTTTT. As protein: CASKAGENTGELFF.

This rearrangement joins TRBV27 to TRBJ2-5; TRBD1 matches 12 bases. The J call may be wrong; the DNA end is better matched by TRBJ2-7. Germline CDR1 reads MNHEY; CDR2 reads SMNVEV (reference sequence). The CDR3 covers 16 residues. CDR3: CASWGQGARGAYEQYF. The CDR3 DNA is TGTGCCAGCTGGGGACAGGGGGCGCGAGGGGCCTACGAGCAGTACTTC.

The chain has TRBV19 and TRBJ1-2; D uncertain. Per the germline V gene, CDR1 is LNHDA and CDR2 is SQIVND (reference sequence). Trimming cost V 6 bases and J 0 bases, with 17 bases left between them. The CDR3 has 16 amino acids. CDR3 loop: CASSSIDSRANYGYTF. CDR3 DNA: TGTGCCAGTAGCTCTATAGACTCCCGCGCTAACTATGGCTACACCTTC.

V is TRBV29-1 and J is TRBJ2-1, with 8 bases aligning to TRBD2. Germline V gives CDR1 SQVTM, CDR2 ANQGSEA. The CDR3 covers 15 residues. The junction had 17 bases not matched to a gene; V was cut back by 7 bases and J by 9 bases. The CDR3 loop reads CSAQGGGTSIREQFF. CDR3 sequence (DNA): TGCAGCGCCCAGGGAGGTGGGACTAGTATTCGTGAGCAGTTCTTC.

The rearrangement uses TRBV6-5 and TRBJ2-5, with 7 bases lining up with TRBD2. V lost 0 bases, J lost 1 base, and 5 bases stayed unmatched. Germline V gene sequence: CDR1 MNHEY, CDR2 SVGAGI. The CDR3 has 16 amino acids. This chain's CDR3 is CASSYSRIAGQETQYF. The CDR3 DNA reads TGTGCCAGCAGTTACTCGAGGATAGCGGGCCAAGAGACCCAGTACTTC.

The rearrangement links TRBV14 to TRBJ2-7; weak D call: TRBD1 (6 bases). Deletions cut 8 bases from V and 6 bases from J, with 14 bases between. The CDR3 length is 12 residues. CDR1 is SGHDN, CDR2 FVKESK, per germline. The CDR3 DNA reads as TGTGCCAGCTCGGACCAGGGGCGCGAGCAGTACTTC. Amino acids: CASSDQGREQYF.

This chain uses TRBV27 with TRBJ2-1; 8 nucleotides agree with TRBD2. This CDR3 is 15 amino acids long. V lost 6 bases and J lost 2; bases outside the gene matches: 6. Germline-derived CDR1 and CDR2 are MNHEY and SMNVEV (reference sequence). Here the CDR3 DNA reads TGTGCCAGCAGCCAGACGGGGGGGCCCTACAATGAGCAGTTCTTC. Translating it yields CASSQTGGPYNEQFF.

This chain connects TRBV28 to TRBJ1-2, with D possibly being TRBD1 (6 bases). Germline-derived CDR1 and CDR2 are MDHEN and SYDVKM. The V and J ends lost 3 bases and 3 bases respectively, with 14 bases between them. This CDR3 comprises 15 residues. The chain's CDR3 is CASSFGGGDDYGYTF. The CDR3 DNA follows: TGTGCCAGCAGTTTTGGTGGGGGCGACGACTATGGCTACACCTTC.

J is TRBJ2-2 and V is TRBV5-4; unclear D gene. CDR1 is SGHNT and CDR2 is YYREEE in the germline V gene (reference sequence). The CDR3 is made up of 13 amino acids. V lost 4 bases and J lost 2, with 6 bases in between. The DNA for the CDR3 is TGTGCCAGCAGCCCCTCCAACACCGGGGAGCTGTTTTTT. This translates into CASSPSNTGELFF.

The chain couples TRBV6-1 to TRBJ1-4; D unclear. V was cut by 0 bases and J by 5 bases, with 10 bases left in between. The CDR3 loop spans 15 amino acids. The germline gives CDR1 MNHNS, CDR2 SASEGT. CDR3 nucleotide sequence: TGTGCCAGCAGTGAAGCCCTTGGGAGCAATGAAAAACTGTTTTTT. It encodes CASSEALGSNEKLFF.

The chain uses TRBV7-9 and TRBJ1-2, with 7 bases that match TRBD1. Germline V gene lookup returns CDR1 SEHNR and CDR2 FQNEAQ (reference sequence). V gave up 5 bases and J gave up 5 bases; unmatched junction bases: 14. The CDR3 runs to 16 residues. Here the CDR3 reads CASSHLNRGNSYGYTF. CDR3 coding DNA: TGTGCCAGCAGCCATTTAAACAGGGGAAATTCGTATGGCTACACCTTC.

The chain is built from TRBV7-9 and TRBJ1-6; D is undetermined. V lost 0 bases to trimming and J lost 0 bases, with 9 bases between them. The CDR3 spans 17 residues. Germline V lookup: CDR1 SEHNR, CDR2 FQNEAQ (reference sequence). The chain's CDR3 is CASSLALESSYNSPLHF. Written as DNA, the CDR3 is TGTGCCAGCAGCTTAGCGTTGGAGAGCTCCTATAATTCACCCCTCCACTTT. Full variable domain (remainder filled in from reference TRBV7-9 and TRBJ1-6): DTGVSQNPRHKITKRGQNVTFRCDPISEHNRLYWYRQTLGQGPEFLTYFQNEAQLEKSRLLSDRFSAERPKGSFSTLEIQRTEQGDSAMYLCASSLALESSYNSPLHFGNGTRLTVT.

The chain recombines TRBV10-2 with TRBJ2-5; 7 bases match TRBD1. The CDR3 is 17 residues long. The V and J ends lost 1 base and 10 bases, in that order; junction bases with no gene match: 18. Germline CDR1 reads WSHSY; CDR2 reads SAAADI. The CDR3 region has the DNA TGCGCCAGCAGTGAGTGTCGACAGGGAGCGTCAATTTGTATCCAGTACTTC. Translation gives CASSECRQGASICIQYF.

The chain couples TRBV7-6 to TRBJ2-3; 13 bases fit TRBD2. The CDR3 extends over 16 amino acids. Germline loops: CDR1 SGHVS, CDR2 FNYEAQ. V dropped 4 bases and J dropped 3; count of bases not matched to a gene: 4. CDR3 in amino acids: CASSSSGLAGTDTQYF. Written as DNA, the CDR3 is TGTGCCAGCAGCTCTTCGGGACTAGCGGGAACAGATACGCAGTATTTT.

The chain couples TRBV18 to TRBJ2-7; the D gene is possibly TRBD1 (5 bases). From germline, CDR1 is KGHSH and CDR2 LQKENI. This CDR3 is built from 15 residues. V was shortened by 4 bases and J by 0 bases, with 13 bases between the two germline ends. This chain's CDR3 is CASSLGVTSSYEQYF. CDR3 nucleotides: TGTGCCAGCTCACTAGGGGTCACAAGCTCCTACGAGCAGTACTTC.

Notes on this clone: A junction boundary mismatches the germline segment, possibly from a read error. This chain uses TRBV7-9 with TRBJ2-2; TRBD1 might be the D (5 bases). This CDR3 is built from 15 residues. Germline CDR1 reads SEHNR; CDR2 reads FQNEAQ (reference sequence). The CDR3 DNA is TGTTCCAGCAGCTCCCGTACAGGCAGCACCGGGGAGCTGTTTTTT. Translating it yields CSSSSRTGSTGELFF.